The next 21 T cell receptor beta chains were all read from a single sample in a study of human thymus T cells. It was from resections taken during corrective heart surgery that the thymus tissue came. Data came from immunoSEQ multiplex PCR; TCRdb stores just in-frame clones and leaves some out. Of 70,000 to 75,000 clones listed, 95% are singletons. Specimen: thymus tissue. These receptors all stem from a girl less than two years old with a congenital heart defect but otherwise immunologically healthy.

This chain joins TRBV11-2 and TRBJ2-4, with TRBD1 matching 8 bases. The CDR3 is 17 amino acids. With 0 bases clipped from V and 6 bases from J, the junction kept 10 bases outside the gene matches. Germline V CDR1 and CDR2: SGHAT, FQNNGV. The CDR3 loop reads CASSLDQQTGEPNIQYF. The CDR3 nucleotides are TGTGCCAGCAGCTTAGATCAACAGACAGGGGAGCCAAACATTCAGTACTTC.

The V and J genes are TRBV10-1 and TRBJ2-1, with 10 nucleotides matching TRBD2. Germline V lookup: CDR1 WNHNN, CDR2 SYGVQD (reference sequence). The trim removed 4 bases at V and 5 bases at J, leaving 5 bases unmatched. This CDR3 is 15 amino acids long. The CDR3 reads CASSAGTSVNNEQFF. The CDR3 bases are TGCGCCAGCAGTGCCGGGACTAGCGTTAACAATGAGCAGTTCTTC.

The chain combines TRBV28 with TRBJ1-2; D gene uncertain. The CDR3 extends over 16 amino acids. Trimming took 4 bases from V and 2 from J, leaving 17 bases between them. CDR1 and CDR2 (germline): MDHEN, SYDVKM. CDR3 sequence reads: CASSSTIRALNYGYTF. The DNA for the CDR3 is TGTGCCAGCAGTTCTACCATAAGGGCGCTGAACTATGGCTACACCTTC.

The J gene is TRBJ1-1, the V gene TRBV27; TRBD1 matches 8 bases. This CDR3 region has 17 residues. Losses at the gene ends were 2 bases for V and 2 bases for J; bases not matched to a gene: 10. Per germline, CDR1 MNHEY and CDR2 SMNVEV (reference sequence). In DNA form, the CDR3 reads TGTGCCAGCAGTTTAGGAGGAACAGGGGGTAATAACACTGAAGCTTTCTTT. Its translation: CASSLGGTGGNNTEAFF.

V is TRBV10-3 and J is TRBJ2-7; D is unresolved. Germline lookup yields CDR1 ENHRY and CDR2 SYGVKD. There are 13 residues in the CDR3. V was cut by 2 bases and J by 2 bases, with 7 bases left in between. CDR3 coding DNA: TGTGCCATCAGTGAGCCTCCGGCCTACGAGCAGTACTTC. This translates into CAISEPPAYEQYF.

The chain links TRBV6-1 to TRBJ1-4; D not certain. V lost 1 base, J lost 8 bases, and 17 bases lay in between. This CDR3 is built from 16 residues. Germline loops: CDR1 MNHNS, CDR2 SASEGT. Here the CDR3 reads CASSEVRHSELEKLFF. CDR3 coding DNA: TGTGCCAGCAGTGAAGTTAGACACTCGGAGTTGGAAAAACTGTTTTTT.

The V call is TRBV19, the J call TRBJ2-7; D possibly corresponds to TRBD2 (7 bases). From germline, CDR1 is LNHDA and CDR2 SQIVND (reference sequence). V shed 2 bases and J shed 3 bases, with 23 bases lying between them. This CDR3 is 18 amino acids long. CDR3 residues: CASSILSGGSGAVYEQYF. The CDR3 nucleotides read TGTGCCAGTAGTATATTGTCGGGGGGCAGTGGGGCGGTCTACGAGCAGTACTTC.

V is TRBV29-1 and J is TRBJ2-1; TRBD2 agrees at 14 bases. Germline V gives CDR1 SQVTM, CDR2 ANQGSEA. The CDR3 spans 18 residues. With 6 bases clipped from V and 7 bases from J, the junction kept 17 bases outside the gene matches. The CDR3 region is CSVGNIVTSGRGMNEQFF. In DNA, the CDR3 is TGCAGCGTGGGCAATATTGTGACTAGCGGGAGGGGGATGAATGAGCAGTTCTTC.

The rearrangement uses TRBV30 and TRBJ1-1; TRBD1 might be the D (5 bases). V lost 5 bases to trimming and J lost 5 bases, with 18 bases between them. CDR3 length: 14 residues. Germline-derived CDR1 and CDR2 are GTSNPN and SVGIG (reference sequence). DNA for the CDR3: TGTGCCTGGGCGAGGGGCAGGGATTGTACTGAAGCTTTCTTT. This codes for CAWARGRDCTEAFF.

This chain links TRBV28 with TRBJ2-5; 7 nucleotides line up with TRBD1. Germline CDR1 is MDHEN and CDR2 is SYDVKM. V shed 5 bases and J 4 bases; nucleotides not matched to a gene: 7. This CDR3 region has 14 residues. CDR3 sequence (DNA): TGTGCCAGCAGTCCCGAGAGACAGGGAGAGACCCAGTACTTC. The encoded protein is CASSPERQGETQYF.

As DNA, the CDR3 is TGTGCCAGCAGCTCCGGGTGGGAAGGCACAGATACGCAGTATTTT. Protein: CASSSGWEGTDTQYF. The chain links TRBV9 to TRBJ2-3; no clear D gene. The CDR3 sequence is 15 residues long. Germline V gene sequence: CDR1 SGDLS, CDR2 YYNGEE. Trimming cost V 4 bases and J 1 base, with 13 bases left between them.

The J gene is TRBJ2-2, the V gene TRBV14; the match to TRBD2 covers 8 bases. The ends lost 1 base at V and 6 bases at J; junction bases unmatched: 13. The CDR3 sequence is 18 residues long. Germline V lookup: CDR1 SGHDN, CDR2 FVKESK. CDR3 sequence reads: CASSQGKIRTSRAGELFF. As DNA, the CDR3 is TGTGCCAGCAGCCAAGGGAAGATTCGGACTAGCAGGGCCGGGGAGCTGTTTTTT.

The CDR3 nucleotides are TGTGCCACCCACCAGAGGGGACTAGCGATAACCGGGGAGCTGTTTTTT. Its protein is CATHQRGLAITGELFF. The J gene is TRBJ2-2, the V gene TRBV6-7; 10 nucleotides agree with TRBD2. Being an ORF, TRBV6-7 has a function that is uncertain. This CDR3 has 16 amino acids. Trimming at V came to 10 bases and at J to 5 bases, leaving 13 bases not matched to a gene.

This rearrangement joins TRBV21-1 to TRBJ2-3; the table names TRBD2, a call not compared with the DNA. TRBV21-1 is given as a pseudogene. This CDR3 spans 15 amino acids. CDR3 sequence: CAIQDSSGLTDTQYF. CDR3 DNA: TGTGCCATACAAGATTCTAGCGGACTCACAGATACGCAGTATTTT.

The chain recombines TRBV7-8 with TRBJ1-2; no clear D. The ends were cut back, 3 bases at V and 5 bases at J, with 10 bases in the middle. CDR3 length: 13 amino acids. The V gene's germline CDR1 is SGHVS and CDR2 FQNEAQ. CDR3 nucleotides: TGTGCCAGCAGCTTCGCGGGGAGGTATGGCTACACCTTC. It is translated as CASSFAGRYGYTF.

This chain uses TRBV9 with TRBJ2-3; 10 bases match TRBD2. Trimming at V came to 5 bases and at J to 0 bases, leaving 3 bases not matched to a gene. Germline CDR1 and CDR2: SGDLS and YYNGEE. The CDR3 has 15 amino acids. Here the CDR3 reads CASSGLAASTDTQYF. The DNA of the CDR3 is TGTGCCAGCAGTGGACTAGCGGCTAGCACAGATACGCAGTATTTT. Looking up the rest from reference TRBV9 and TRBJ2-3 gives the full variable domain: DSGVTQTPKHLITATGQRVTLRCSPRSGDLSVYWYQQSLDQGLQFLIQYYNGEERAKGNILERFSAQQFPDLHSELNLSSLELGDSALYFCASSGLAASTDTQYFGPGTRLTVL.

This chain connects TRBV10-3 to TRBJ2-5; 13 bases are a match to TRBD2. The CDR3 has 23 residues. Germline trimming cut 0 bases from V and 3 bases from J; bases unmatched to any gene: 22. The germline CDR1 and CDR2 sequences are ENHRY and SYGVKD. CDR3 protein: CAISESATGLKITSGRAEETQYF. As DNA, the CDR3 is TGTGCCATCAGTGAGTCGGCGACAGGGCTTAAAATAACTAGCGGGAGGGCCGAAGAGACCCAGTACTTC.

The chain has TRBV27 and TRBJ2-2; D possibly uses TRBD1 or TRBD2 (5 bases each). The CDR3 has 16 amino acids. V was trimmed by 8 bases and J by 4 bases, leaving 20 bases between them. Germline CDR1 reads MNHEY; CDR2 reads SMNVEV (reference sequence). DNA for the CDR3: TGTGCCAGCCTTCCTGGGCTGGGGGTGGGCACCGGGGAGCTGTTTTTT. It encodes CASLPGLGVGTGELFF.

This clone occurred once. The CDR3 DNA sequence: TGTGCCAGCAGTCCCGAGGCGGAGAACGGGGAGCTGTTTTTT. This encodes CASSPEAENGELFF. The rearrangement joins TRBV27 to TRBJ2-2; D is unclear. Trimming pared 5 bases from V and 7 bases from J, leaving 14 bases between. Germline V CDR1 and CDR2: MNHEY, SMNVEV (reference sequence). The CDR3 is made up of 14 amino acids.

The chain combines TRBV6-5 with TRBJ2-7; the D gene is possibly TRBD1 (5 bases). This CDR3 region has 13 residues. Germline lookup yields CDR1 MNHEY and CDR2 SVGAGI. V lost 6 bases, J lost 3 bases, and 12 bases lay in between. The CDR3 DNA reads TGTGCCAGCAGCCGCAGGGTTTTCTACGAGCAGTACTTC. Its protein is CASSRRVFYEQYF.

This clone was observed a handful of times. This sequence joins TRBV5-8 and TRBJ1-5; D call uncertain. The CDR3 loop spans 11 amino acids. Per germline, CDR1 SGHTS and CDR2 YDEGEE. V lost 3 bases to trimming and J lost 8 bases, with 6 bases between them. The CDR3 DNA sequence: TGTGCCAGCAGCTATTTGGAGCCCCAGCATTTT. It yields the protein CASSYLEPQHF.